This T cell receptor beta chain stems from a study of response to subunit inactivated influenza vaccine (dated by TCRdb to the late 2010s). For the study in its entirety: To follow how T cells responded to a trivalent subunit inactivated influenza vaccine, the researchers relied on deep quantitative profiling of the T cell receptor repertoire. Summary of the overall study and its limitations: The authors proposed that each seasonal influenza vaccination may bring in only a limited number of new T cells.

Library generation was performed with RT-PCR. TCRdb shows the sequencer as Illumina HiSeq 2500. Starting from the raw public reads, TCRdb applied fastp trimming at Q25, assembled clones with MiXCR and retained in-frame beta chains. Records with the same CDR3 protein are collapsed into one entry carrying the most frequent genes and DNA. This sample lists around 530,000 distinct CDR3 sequences; approximately 12% were detected once. The ten largest make up roughly 10% of the sample. From the germline V gene (reference sequence), CDR1 is SEHNR and CDR2 is FQNEAQ. The CDR3 measures 13 amino acids from cysteine to phenylalanine. Here the CDR3 DNA is all that survives: 39 bases in frame from base 1. Details on this clonotype: Its antigen has not been determined. A single base separates this from a much larger clone, so it may be a read error.

Source: PBMCs from blood, taken on the day of vaccination. This chain is built from TRBV7-9 and TRBJ2-7; the D gene is unclear. This receptor was taken from a man aged 50 to 59 who received an inactivated influenza vaccine. Donor details come from another sample of the same person, matched by shared clones. The CDR3 region has the sequence CASSLNSFYDQYF. At the DNA level, the sequence is TGTGCCAGCAGCTTAAACAGCTTCTACGACCAGTACTTC.